The 5 T cell receptor beta chains reported below all come from one sample, sequenced in a study of T cells after yellow fever vaccination. From the 5' RACE reads, TCRdb called clonotypes with MiXCR, one entry per CDR3 protein. The sample has 200,000 to 300,000 distinct CDR3 sequences, 6% to 8% seen once. The specimen was CD4+ T cells sorted from PBMCs, collected on the day of the yellow fever booster vaccination. These TCRs come from a man younger than 45 who received the YFV17D yellow fever vaccine.

The table lists this clonotype with many counts. The gene calls are TRBV5-1 and TRBJ2-2, with a weak D call TRBD1 (6 bases). This CDR3 comprises 15 residues. The V and J ends lost 6 bases and 0 bases respectively, with 12 bases between them. Per the germline V gene, CDR1 is SGHRS and CDR2 is YFSETQ. The CDR3 sequence is CASTWTVTNTGELFF. The DNA of the CDR3 is TGCGCCAGCACTTGGACAGTCACGAACACCGGGGAGCTGTTTTTT.

This clonotype has at least ten counts. V is TRBV5-1 and J is TRBJ2-1, with TRBD2 identical over 11 bases. There are 17 residues in the CDR3. Per the germline V gene, CDR1 is SGHRS and CDR2 is YFSETQ. V was clipped by 2 bases and J by 9 bases; unmatched bases: 13. CDR3 in DNA: TGCGCCAGCAGCTTAGTAGCGGGAGGGCGATCTCGCGGTGAGCAGTTCTTC. Encoded protein: CASSLVAGGRSRGEQFF.

This clonotype was observed many times. J is TRBJ1-2 and V is TRBV7-9, with a possible D match to TRBD1 (6 bases). The CDR3 spans 16 residues. The V end was cut by 0 bases, the J end by 2 bases, with 13 bases between. Germline V gives CDR1 SEHNR, CDR2 FQNEAQ (reference sequence). CDR3 in amino acids: CASSLAGSDRNYGYTF. The CDR3 bases are TGTGCCAGCAGCTTAGCGGGGTCGGACAGAAACTATGGCTACACCTTC. The whole variable domain, remainder taken from reference TRBV7-9 and TRBJ1-2, is DTGVSQNPRHKITKRGQNVTFRCDPISEHNRLYWYRQTLGQGPEFLTYFQNEAQLEKSRLLSDRFSAERPKGSFSTLEIQRTEQGDSAMYLCASSLAGSDRNYGYTFGSGTRLTVV.

This clonotype was observed many times. The chain uses TRBV29-1 and TRBJ2-7; D is ambiguous. V lost 6 bases, J lost 0 bases, and 9 bases lay in between. This CDR3 is 12 amino acids long. The V gene's germline CDR1 is SQVTM and CDR2 ANQGSEA. The CDR3 spells CSVQTDSYEQYF. CDR3 in DNA: TGCAGCGTCCAGACTGACTCCTACGAGCAGTACTTC.

This chain's CDR3 is CASSNVLYSPDNEQFF. CDR3 bases: TGTGCCAGCAGCAATGTTCTTTACAGCCCAGACAATGAGCAGTTCTTC. The gene calls are TRBV21-1 and TRBJ2-1. TRBV21-1 is a documented pseudogene. The CDR3 consists of 16 residues.